This TCR beta chain was sequenced for a study of tissue T cells after allogeneic stem cell transplantation. Clones were sequenced by immunoSEQ multiplex PCR, and TCRdb holds only the in-frame ones, with some missing. The table includes about 10,000 clones, 60% detected once. Trimming cost V 7 bases and J 6 bases, with 22 bases left between them. The germline CDR1 and CDR2 sequences are SGDLS and YYNGEE. The CDR3 runs 16 residues. Material: tissue from the jejunum, obtained at autopsy. This receptor was obtained from a woman aged 18-55 years with breast cancer. This chain joins TRBV9 and TRBJ2-2; tentative D call: TRBD2 (6 bases). CDR3: CASRRAGGLESGELFF. The CDR3 bases are TGTGCCAGCCGGAGGGCAGGCGGGCTGGAATCCGGGGAGCTGTTTTTT. The entire variable domain, with the rest obtained from reference TRBV9 and TRBJ2-2, is as follows: DSGVTQTPKHLITATGQRVTLRCSPRSGDLSVYWYQQSLDQGLQFLIQYYNGEERAKGNILERFSAQQFPDLHSELNLSSLELGDSALYFCASRRAGGLESGELFFGEGSRLTVL.